This passage covers 20 T cell receptor beta chains from one sample sequenced in a study of shared clonotypes between healthy human individuals. Positively selected for CCR7, the CD45RO-negative cells used as naive CD8 cells excluded terminally differentiated effector memory CD45RA+ cells. Assay used: immunoSEQ multiplex PCR; TCRdb lists only in-frame clones, some missing. The sample has about 2 million clones; approximately 94% are singletons. Sequencing was done on a sample of naive CD8+ T cells sorted from blood. These receptors originate from a man between 18 and 29 years old in good health.

CDR3 sequence reads: CASSSFGQGGSGELFF. DNA for the CDR3: TGTGCCAGCAGCTCCTTCGGACAGGGAGGGTCCGGGGAGCTGTTTTTT. The chain is built from TRBV11-2 and TRBJ2-2; D perhaps matches TRBD1 (8 bases). CDR3 length: 16 residues. CDR1 is SGHAT, CDR2 FQNNGV, per germline. The germline V and J ends were trimmed by 4 bases and 6 bases, with 18 bases remaining between them.

The V gene is TRBV27, the J gene TRBJ2-3, with 9 bases identical to TRBD2. This CDR3 is built from 14 residues. The V gene end was trimmed by 3 bases and the J gene end by 5 bases; junction bases not matched to a gene: 3. Germline V lookup: CDR1 MNHEY, CDR2 SMNVEV (reference sequence). Here the CDR3 DNA reads TGTGCCAGCAGTTTTGGCGGGAGGGTAGATACGCAGTATTTT. This gives the protein CASSFGGRVDTQYF.

The chain couples TRBV7-8 to TRBJ2-1; TRBD1 agrees at 7 bases. The CDR3 loop spans 14 amino acids. Germline V gene lookup returns CDR1 SGHVS and CDR2 FQNEAQ. V lost 1 base and J lost 5; bases outside the gene matches: 2. The CDR3 sequence is CASSLVGQNNEQFF. The DNA for the CDR3 is TGTGCCAGCAGCTTAGTGGGACAGAACAATGAGCAGTTCTTC.

The V gene is TRBV15, the J gene TRBJ1-4; 10 positions agree with TRBD1. Germline loops: CDR1 LNHNV, CDR2 YYDKDF (reference sequence). V shed 3 bases, J shed 7 bases, and the junction held 11 bases outside the gene matches. This CDR3 has 17 residues. CDR3 in DNA: TGTGCCACCAGCAGCGATTCAGGGGGACAGGGGATTGAAAAACTGTTTTTT. Translation: CATSSDSGGQGIEKLFF.

This chain joins TRBV11-3 and TRBJ2-2, with D uncertain. Germline CDR1 SGHNT, CDR2 YENEEA. The CDR3 is 16 residues long. Trimming took 5 bases from V and 6 from J, leaving 19 bases between them. In DNA, the CDR3 is TGTGCCAGCAGCCCTTTCGAAGGACCCGGAGCCGGGGAGCTGTTTTTT. It yields the protein CASSPFEGPGAGELFF.

The rearrangement links TRBV4-1 to TRBJ2-7; unclear D gene. CDR1 is MGHRA, CDR2 YSYEKL, per germline. V was shortened by 3 bases and J by 2 bases, with 5 bases between the two germline ends. This CDR3 has 12 residues. The CDR3: CASSHGTYEQYF. The CDR3 nucleotides read TGCGCCAGCAGCCACGGTACCTACGAGCAGTACTTC.

CDR3 bases: TGTGCCAGCAGCGTTGGGTTTAATTCACCCCTCCACTTT. Its protein product is CASSVGFNSPLHF. The genes are TRBV9 and TRBJ1-6; D not certain. With 2 bases removed from V and 6 bases from J, the gap between germline ends came to 6 bases. Germline CDR1 is SGDLS and CDR2 is YYNGEE. The CDR3 sequence is 13 residues long. The whole variable domain, filled in from reference TRBV9 and TRBJ1-6, reads DSGVTQTPKHLITATGQRVTLRCSPRSGDLSVYWYQQSLDQGLQFLIQYYNGEERAKGNILERFSAQQFPDLHSELNLSSLELGDSALYFCASSVGFNSPLHFGNGTRLTVT.

In the case of this clone: Distinct nucleotide sequences in the sample also encode this CDR3. The V call is TRBV7-2, the J call TRBJ2-3; no reliable D call. The CDR3 is 12 residues long. Germline V gives CDR1 SGHTA, CDR2 FQGNSA. Trimming removed 1 base from V and 6 bases from J, with 5 bases in between. The CDR3: CASSLGADTQYF. CDR3 DNA sequence: TGTGCCAGCAGCTTAGGGGCGGATACGCAGTATTTT.

This rearrangement joins TRBV7-9 to TRBJ2-7; 8 bases map to TRBD2. Germline CDR1 reads SEHNR; CDR2 reads FQNEAQ (reference sequence). The CDR3 extends over 12 amino acids. The V and J ends lost 5 bases and 9 bases, in that order; junction bases with no gene match: 6. This CDR3 is CASSPTAGGQYF. The DNA for the CDR3 is TGTGCCAGCAGCCCGACTGCGGGGGGGCAGTACTTC.

The chain links TRBV4-3 to TRBJ2-2, with D unresolved. Germline-derived CDR1 and CDR2 are LGHNA and YSLEER. The CDR3 extends over 15 amino acids. The V end was cut by 1 base, the J end by 2 bases, with 8 bases between. The CDR3 spells CASSQAVGNTGELFF. Here the CDR3 DNA reads TGCGCCAGCAGCCAAGCAGTGGGAAACACCGGGGAGCTGTTTTTT.

This chain links TRBV5-1 with TRBJ2-3, with 13 nucleotides matching TRBD2. The ends lost 0 bases at V and 5 bases at J; junction bases unmatched: 6. This CDR3 has 17 residues. Germline values: CDR1 SGHRS, CDR2 YFSETQ. The CDR3 is CASSLVGLAGEEDTQYF. The CDR3, as DNA: TGCGCCAGCAGCTTGGTCGGACTAGCGGGAGAGGAAGATACGCAGTATTTT.

The CDR3 is CSVATWATGTNEQFF. The CDR3 DNA follows: TGCAGCGTAGCGACGTGGGCCACCGGGACCAATGAGCAGTTCTTC. The gene calls are TRBV29-1 and TRBJ2-1; D possibly uses TRBD1 or TRBD2 (5 bases each). The germline V gene has CDR1 SQVTM and CDR2 ANQGSEA. CDR3 size: 15 residues. Trimming stripped 6 bases from V and 6 bases from J, with 21 bases between.

This chain connects TRBV18 to TRBJ1-2; TRBD1 matches at 12 bases. This CDR3 is 16 amino acids long. CDR1 is KGHSH and CDR2 is LQKENI in the germline V gene. V was pared by 1 base and J by 4 bases, with 4 bases of the junction left unmatched. CDR3 region: CASSPRDRGRSYGYTF. The DNA for the CDR3 is TGTGCCAGCTCACCACGGGACAGGGGGCGTTCCTATGGCTACACCTTC.

The chain joins TRBV10-1 to TRBJ2-7; D unresolved. V gave up 2 bases and J gave up 4 bases, with 12 bases separating them. The CDR3 has 14 residues. Germline V gives CDR1 WNHNN, CDR2 SYGVQD (reference sequence). In nucleotides, the CDR3 is TGCGCCAGCAGTGAGCAACGGTCGGGTTACGAGCAGTACTTC. Amino acids: CASSEQRSGYEQYF.

The CDR3 loop is CASSLTAAYEQYF. The CDR3 region has the DNA TGCGCCAGCAGCTTGACAGCCGCCTACGAGCAGTACTTC. The chain couples TRBV5-1 to TRBJ2-7; D gene ambiguous. Per the germline V gene, CDR1 is SGHRS and CDR2 is YFSETQ. Trimming left V 1 base short and J 2 bases short, with 7 bases between. The CDR3 has 13 residues. Filled out from reference TRBV5-1 and TRBJ2-7, the complete variable domain reads KAGVTQTPRYLIKTRGQQVTLSCSPISGHRSVSWYQQTPGQGLQFLFEYFSETQRNKGNFPGRFSGRQFSNSRSEMNVSTLELGDSALYLCASSLTAAYEQYFGPGTRLTVT.

On this clone: Other DNA sequences from this sample encode an identical CDR3 as well. V is TRBV6-5 and J is TRBJ2-7; no firm D call. Germline CDR1 is MNHEY and CDR2 is SVGAGI. This CDR3 contains 12 residues. The ends were cut back, 3 bases at V and 7 bases at J, with 10 bases in the middle. The CDR3 here is CASSYNGDEQYF. CDR3 DNA sequence: TGTGCCAGCAGTTATAATGGGGATGAGCAGTACTTC.

The chain carries TRBV5-6 and TRBJ2-1; TRBD2 aligns across 9 bases. V dropped 1 base and J dropped 4; count of bases not matched to a gene: 3. CDR1 is SGHDT, CDR2 YYEEEE, per germline. The CDR3 covers 15 residues. CDR3 sequence (DNA): TGTGCCAGCAGCTTGAAGCGGGAGGTTTACAATGAGCAGTTCTTC. It is translated as CASSLKREVYNEQFF.

V gene TRBV30 combines with J gene TRBJ1-2; D is ambiguous. Trimming removed 1 base from V and 8 bases from J, with 11 bases in between. This CDR3 has 12 residues. Germline V lookup: CDR1 GTSNPN, CDR2 SVGIG (reference sequence). CDR3 sequence: CAWSDGPWGYTF. The CDR3, as DNA: TGTGCCTGGAGTGACGGACCCTGGGGCTACACCTTC.

The chain joins TRBV19 to TRBJ1-1; no clear D gene. There are 16 residues in the CDR3. Trimming shortened V by 2 bases and J by 1 base, and 14 bases separated the two germline ends. Per the germline V gene, CDR1 is LNHDA and CDR2 is SQIVND (reference sequence). The DNA for the CDR3 is TGTGCCAGTAGTATAAGTTTGGGGTTGGGGAACACTGAAGCTTTCTTT. Translated, it gives CASSISLGLGNTEAFF. Full variable domain (rest looked up from reference TRBV19 and TRBJ1-1): DGGITQSPKYLFRKEGQNVTLSCEQNLNHDAMYWYRQDPGQGLRLIYYSQIVNDFQKGDIAEGYSVSREKKESFPLTVTSAQKNPTAFYLCASSISLGLGNTEAFFGQGTRLTVV.

The chain links TRBV30 to TRBJ1-2, with D perhaps matching TRBD1 (5 bases). Per the germline V gene, CDR1 is GTSNPN and CDR2 is SVGIG (reference sequence). The CDR3 totals 16 residues. Trimming stripped 0 bases from V and 4 bases from J, with 18 bases between. Here the CDR3 reads CAWSVPWGTQSYGYTF. The DNA of the CDR3 is TGTGCCTGGAGTGTACCATGGGGCACCCAATCCTATGGCTACACCTTC.